This TCR beta chain was identified in a study of tumor and adjacent non-tumor tissue in lung cancer. The CDR3 spans 14 residues. Per germline, CDR1 SGHAT and CDR2 FQNNGV. Study conclusions and caveats: Significantly higher TCR diversity was found in tumor than normal lung.

A modified ARM-PCR protocol with three rounds of nested PCR amplified TCRbeta. TCRdb passed the multiplex PCR reads through MiXCR, listing each CDR3 protein once. The table records approximately 90,000 distinct CDR3 sequences, under 80% of them present only once. This sample's RNA came from whole unsorted tissue. More than 3 cm separated this lung sample from the edge of the tumor. Chemotherapy-naive patients with new lung cancer underwent thoracic surgery in China, August–November 2014. Only one count was recorded for this clonotype. As yet, its antigen is unknown. A read error may produce the germline difference seen at one junction end.

The gene calls are TRBV11-2 and TRBJ2-1; D call uncertain. Material: distant non-tumor lung tissue. This receptor was taken from a woman aged 45-59 years with non-small cell lung cancer. The CDR3 is CASSLEVASTVQFF. DNA for the CDR3: TGTGCCAGTAGCTTAGAGGTGGCCAGTACTGTGCAGTTCTTC.